This entry lists 20 T cell receptor beta chains sequenced from one sample in a study of blood T cell repertoires in COVID-19. Profiled with immunoSEQ multiplex PCR; TCRdb holds only in-frame clones, not every one. The table shows about 400,000 clones, with roughly 87% occurring only once. Input material: PBMCs or T cells enriched from blood (not recorded which). These receptors came from a woman aged 18 to 35 with acute COVID-19.

The V and J genes are TRBV5-6 and TRBJ1-4; D is uncertain. CDR3 size: 13 residues. The germline V gene encodes CDR1 SGHDT and CDR2 YYEEEE. Between the trimmed V and J ends, which lost 3 bases and 11 bases, there was a span of 14 bases. CDR3 DNA: TGTGCCAGCAGCTCCAGCAAAATGAGGAAACTGTTTTTT. Residues: CASSSSKMRKLFF. Based on the CDR3 plus reference TRBV5-6 and TRBJ1-4, the full variable domain is DAGVTQSPTHLIKTRGQQVTLRCSPKSGHDTVSWYQQALGQGPQFIFQYYEEEERQRGNFPDRFSGHQFPNYSSELNVNALLLGDSALYLCASSSSKMRKLFFGSGTQLSVL.

As DNA, the CDR3 is TGTGCCAGCAGCGTGGGGGGAAATGAAAAACTGTTTTTT. Translating it yields CASSVGGNEKLFF. V is TRBV9 and J is TRBJ1-4; possibly TRBD1 for D (5 bases). The CDR3 has 13 residues. Germline-derived CDR1 and CDR2 are SGDLS and YYNGEE. The V end lost 2 bases, the J end lost 5 bases, and 7 bases lay between the germline ends. The variable domain in full, completed from reference TRBV9 and TRBJ1-4, reads DSGVTQTPKHLITATGQRVTLRCSPRSGDLSVYWYQQSLDQGLQFLIQYYNGEERAKGNILERFSAQQFPDLHSELNLSSLELGDSALYFCASSVGGNEKLFFGSGTQLSVL.

The V and J genes are TRBV6-1 and TRBJ2-5, with 13 bases identical to TRBD2. CDR1 is MNHNS, CDR2 SASEGT, per germline. J lost 5 bases, V lost 3 bases, and 6 bases had no gene match. The CDR3 runs 16 residues. The CDR3 loop reads CASSDGTSGVYETQYF. CDR3 DNA: TGTGCCAGCAGTGACGGGACTAGCGGGGTCTATGAGACCCAGTACTTC.

The V and J genes are TRBV12-3 or TRBV12-4 and TRBJ2-5; 7 nucleotides match TRBD2. After removal of 3 bases from V and 5 bases from J, the junction contained 3 bases not matched to a gene. The CDR3 length is 13 residues. In nucleotides, the CDR3 is TGTGCCAGCAGTTTGGGAGGGATGGAGACCCAGTACTTC. This codes for CASSLGGMETQYF.

This chain links TRBV6-5 with TRBJ1-1; TRBD1 matches at 7 bases. V lost 7 bases to trimming and J lost 5 bases; unmatched junction nucleotides: 13. The V gene's germline CDR1 is MNHEY and CDR2 SVGAGI. The CDR3 has 15 residues. The CDR3 region has the DNA TGTGCCAGCACCCAAATTCCGACAGGGAGAACTGAAGCTTTCTTT. Protein product: CASTQIPTGRTEAFF.

The rearrangement links TRBV27 to TRBJ2-7, with 7 bases identical to TRBD2. Germline CDR1 reads MNHEY; CDR2 reads SMNVEV (reference sequence). The CDR3 spans 13 residues. V was pared by 4 bases and J by 1 base, with 1 base of the junction left unmatched. The CDR3 spells CASSSGRSYEQYF. The CDR3 DNA reads TGTGCCAGCAGTTCCGGGAGGTCCTACGAGCAGTACTTC.

This chain joins TRBV4-1 and TRBJ2-2, with 7 bases aligning to TRBD2. This CDR3 contains 18 residues. The J segment lost 1 base and the V segment lost 0 bases, leaving 8 bases of the junction unmatched. The V gene's germline CDR1 is MGHRA and CDR2 YSYEKL. This CDR3 is CASSQERRGGKNTGELFF. CDR3 sequence (DNA): TGCGCCAGCAGCCAAGAGCGCCGCGGGGGAAAGAACACCGGGGAGCTGTTTTTT.

V gene TRBV5-6 combines with J gene TRBJ1-5, with 10 bases that match TRBD1. Trimming took 4 bases from V and 3 from J; bases not matched to a gene: 7. This CDR3 spans 16 amino acids. Germline-derived CDR1 and CDR2 are SGHDT and YYEEEE. CDR3 nucleotides: TGTGCCAGCAGCCGACAGGGGGCGAGTTTCAATCAGCCCCAGCATTTT. Residues: CASSRQGASFNQPQHF.

The chain combines TRBV7-2 with TRBJ1-2, with TRBD1 matching over 7 bases. Trimming took 5 bases from V and 8 from J; bases not matched to a gene: 8. The CDR3 runs to 13 residues. Germline V gene sequence: CDR1 SGHTA, CDR2 FQGNSA. The CDR3, as DNA: TGTGCCAGCAGCAGCACGCAGGGGGGCGGCTACACCTTC. Protein: CASSSTQGGGYTF.

V and J are TRBV18 and TRBJ1-2, with TRBD1 as a possible D gene (5 bases). The germline CDR1 and CDR2 sequences are KGHSH and LQKENI. The CDR3 contains 15 residues. Trimming cost V 2 bases and J 3 bases, with 13 bases left between them. The CDR3 spells CASSPGGALDYGYTF. The CDR3 nucleotides are TGTGCCAGCTCACCAGGTGGGGCGCTGGACTATGGCTACACCTTC.

This chain links TRBV14 with TRBJ1-6; D is perhaps TRBD1 (6 bases). V lost 4 bases to trimming and J lost 10 bases, with 14 bases between them. Germline CDR1 reads SGHDN; CDR2 reads FVKESK. The CDR3 contains 14 residues. CDR3 amino acids: CASSRQQGRSPLHF. Here the CDR3 DNA reads TGTGCCAGCAGCCGACAACAGGGAAGATCACCCCTCCACTTT.

This chain links TRBV10-2 with TRBJ1-2; 10 bases fit TRBD1. CDR1 WSHSY and CDR2 SAAADI come from the germline V gene. The CDR3 extends over 14 amino acids. Losses at the gene ends were 8 bases for V and 8 bases for J; bases not matched to a gene: 11. The CDR3 region has the DNA TGCGCCAGCGGGACAGGGGATATATTCGTGGGCTACACCTTC. Protein product: CASGTGDIFVGYTF.

The chain combines TRBV10-2 with TRBJ1-3; weak D call: TRBD1 (5 bases). V gave up 4 bases and J gave up 1 base, with 5 bases separating them. Germline V gene lookup returns CDR1 WSHSY and CDR2 SAAADI. This CDR3 has 13 residues. The CDR3 DNA sequence: TGCGCCAGCAGTGCAGGGTCTGGAAACACCATATATTTT. Its protein is CASSAGSGNTIYF.

The chain combines TRBV2 with TRBJ2-1, with 11 nucleotides matching TRBD2. The CDR3 has 17 residues. V lost 4 bases, J lost 4 bases, and 9 bases stayed unmatched. CDR1 and CDR2 from the germline V gene are SNHLY and FYNNEI. CDR3 loop: CASSVRLAGTSYNEQFF. CDR3 nucleotides: TGTGCCAGCAGTGTCCGACTAGCGGGGACGTCATACAATGAGCAGTTCTTC.

The genes are TRBV2 and TRBJ2-2; 8 positions agree with TRBD1. After removal of 6 bases from V and 7 bases from J, the junction contained 4 bases not matched to a gene. The CDR3 length is 13 residues. Per the germline V gene, CDR1 is SNHLY and CDR2 is FYNNEI. The CDR3 nucleotides read TGTGCCAGCAGAGCTGACAGGGGCGGGGAGCTGTTTTTT. As protein: CASRADRGGELFF.

This sequence joins TRBV10-3 and TRBJ2-3; possible D gene TRBD1, 6 bases. V lost 4 bases, J lost 0 bases, and 11 bases lay in between. The germline CDR1 and CDR2 sequences are ENHRY and SYGVKD. The CDR3 extends over 15 amino acids. The CDR3 nucleotides read TGTGCCATCAGTGCTTCTACAGGGAGCACAGATACGCAGTATTTT. Translation: CAISASTGSTDTQYF.

The V gene is TRBV29-1, the J gene TRBJ2-2, with D unclear. This CDR3 spans 15 amino acids. Trimming left V 6 bases short and J 0 bases short, with 14 bases between. Germline V gene lookup returns CDR1 SQVTM and CDR2 ANQGSEA. The chain's CDR3 is CSVFLSHPNTGELFF. Here the CDR3 DNA reads TGCAGCGTCTTCCTTAGCCACCCGAACACCGGGGAGCTGTTTTTT.

This clone was observed at least ten times. The same CDR3 can be traced to other DNA sequences in this sample. The gene calls are TRBV7-8 and TRBJ2-7, with 8 positions matching TRBD1. After removal of 0 bases from V and 3 bases from J, the junction contained 4 bases not matched to a gene. Per the germline V gene, CDR1 is SGHVS and CDR2 is FQNEAQ. The CDR3 has 15 residues. CDR3 sequence (DNA): TGTGCCAGCAGCTTAGCGCCAGGGGGCGGCTACGAGCAGTACTTC. It encodes CASSLAPGGGYEQYF.

The V gene is TRBV29-1, the J gene TRBJ2-5, with D possibly TRBD1 on 6 matching bases. The V gene lost 0 bases and the J gene lost 5 bases, with 19 bases spanning the gap. This CDR3 has 16 residues. Per germline, CDR1 SQVTM and CDR2 ANQGSEA. CDR3 in amino acids: CSVEEGTGTSVETQYF. The CDR3 DNA follows: TGCAGCGTTGAAGAGGGTACAGGGACCTCGGTTGAGACCCAGTACTTC.

This clone was counted a single time. The chain uses TRBV14 and TRBJ2-5; tentative D call: TRBD1 (6 bases). This CDR3 region has 14 residues. V gave up 4 bases and J gave up 2 bases, with 11 bases separating them. Looked up from germline, CDR1 is SGHDN and CDR2 is FVKESK. The CDR3 nucleotides are TGTGCCAGCAGCCTAACAGGGAAACAAGAGACCCAGTACTTC. This encodes CASSLTGKQETQYF.